This T cell receptor (beta chain) was sequenced in a study of cytotoxic CD8 clonotypes in ibrutinib-treated CLL. Study-level background: Partial response was seen in 25 or so patients and complete response in 2; after median around 69 months, approximately 14 stayed remitted, some 12 progressed.

The V and J ends lost 1 base and 7 bases respectively, with 16 bases between them. CDR1 is LGHNA, CDR2 YNFKEQ, per germline. The CDR3 totals 16 residues. Profiling relied on immunoSEQ multiplex PCR, and the TCRdb table lists in-frame clones only, not all of them. The sample holds about 120,000 clones, 70% to 90% seen once. This chain connects TRBV4-2 to TRBJ1-4, with D possibly being TRBD1 (6 bases). Sequenced here: PBMCs, sampled after 24 months of ibrutinib treatment. The source of this sequence is a human donor with chronic lymphocytic leukemia. The CDR3 nucleotides are TGTGCCAGCAGCCAAGCCGCCGGAGACAGGAGTGAAAAACTGTTTTTT. Its protein is CASSQAAGDRSEKLFF.